These 30 T cell receptor beta chains share one sample of origin, sequenced in a study of blood T cell repertoires in COVID-19. The method was immunoSEQ multiplex PCR; TCRdb's version includes in-frame clones alone and lacks a portion of them. The top ten clones hold roughly 7.5% of a sample with fewer than 200,000 clones, around four fifths of them seen once. Sequencing used peripheral blood. Source of these receptors: a man aged 35 to 55 who had recovered from COVID-19.

This chain uses TRBV18 with TRBJ1-1, with TRBD1 matching 7 bases. The CDR3 is 12 residues long. The V segment lost 4 bases and the J segment 6 bases; nucleotides outside the gene matches: 2. Germline V gene lookup returns CDR1 KGHSH and CDR2 LQKENI. CDR3 in amino acids: CASSLDRAEAFF. CDR3 nucleotide sequence: TGTGCCAGCTCACTCGACAGGGCTGAAGCTTTCTTT.

The rearrangement links TRBV27 to TRBJ1-5, with 7 positions matching TRBD1. CDR1 and CDR2 (germline): MNHEY, SMNVEV (reference sequence). The V segment lost 8 bases and the J segment 3 bases; nucleotides outside the gene matches: 7. The CDR3 is made up of 14 amino acids. The CDR3 region has the DNA TGTGCCAGCGGCCGGAGGGGGCTCAATCAGCCCCAGCATTTT. Translated, it gives CASGRRGLNQPQHF.

The V gene is TRBV7-8, the J gene TRBJ1-5; 10 bases line up with TRBD1. The length of the CDR3 is 15 residues. The trim removed 5 bases at V and 7 bases at J, leaving 8 bases unmatched. The germline gives CDR1 SGHVS, CDR2 FQNEAQ. CDR3 coding DNA: TGTGCCAGCAGCCGACCCGGGACAGGGGTCCAGCCCCAGCATTTT. Encoded protein: CASSRPGTGVQPQHF.

The chain employs TRBV28 and TRBJ1-1; D is perhaps TRBD1 (6 bases). Germline V gene lookup returns CDR1 MDHEN and CDR2 SYDVKM. The CDR3 totals 13 residues. The germline V and J ends were trimmed by 8 bases and 4 bases, with 14 bases remaining between them. The chain's CDR3 is CASEQGRGTEAFF. CDR3 DNA: TGTGCCAGCGAACAGGGTCGGGGCACTGAAGCTTTCTTT.

A note on this clone: The junction departs from the called germline gene at one end, perhaps through a read error. The V and J genes are TRBV24-1 and TRBJ2-2; a weak D match, TRBD2 (6 bases). The CDR3 is 14 amino acids. Germline-derived CDR1 and CDR2 are KGHDR and SFDVKD. The CDR3 loop reads CATSDPSSAGGLFF. The CDR3 coding sequence is TGTGCCACCAGTGATCCTAGTTCCGCCGGGGGGCTGTTTTTT.

This clone has only a few counts. The rearrangement uses TRBV19 and TRBJ1-6, with D unclear. The V gene lost 5 bases and the J gene lost 0 bases, with 11 bases spanning the gap. In germline, CDR1 is LNHDA, CDR2 SQIVND (reference sequence). The CDR3 is 16 residues long. The CDR3 coding sequence is TGTGCCAGTAGTCGGGTCGATTACTCCTATAATTCACCCCTCCACTTT. Translation gives CASSRVDYSYNSPLHF.

J is TRBJ1-1 and V is TRBV27, with D possibly being TRBD1 (6 bases). The CDR3 loop spans 18 amino acids. The V end was cut by 9 bases, the J end by 0 bases, with 26 bases between. CDR1 MNHEY and CDR2 SMNVEV come from the germline V gene (reference sequence). As DNA, the CDR3 is TGTGCCAGAGGGAGGGACTTATTGAGAAGGGGGATGAACACTGAAGCTTTCTTT. This encodes CARGRDLLRRGMNTEAFF.

V usage is TRBV19 and J usage is TRBJ2-7; D gene unclear. V was shortened by 0 bases and J by 4 bases, with 10 bases between the two germline ends. Germline V gene sequence: CDR1 LNHDA, CDR2 SQIVND (reference sequence). The CDR3 has 14 residues. The chain's CDR3 is CASSIDFVAYEQYF. The CDR3, as DNA: TGTGCCAGTAGTATAGATTTCGTAGCATACGAGCAGTACTTC.

This chain links TRBV2 with TRBJ1-4; 9 nucleotides line up with TRBD1. The V segment lost 6 bases and the J segment 5 bases; nucleotides outside the gene matches: 7. Germline V gene sequence: CDR1 SNHLY, CDR2 FYNNEI. CDR3 length equals 15 residues. For the CDR3, the DNA is TGTGCCAGCAGGAAACTGACAGGGGGAAATGAAAAACTGTTTTTT. Translating gives CASRKLTGGNEKLFF.

This clone was seen just once. The chain recombines TRBV11-2 with TRBJ2-1, with TRBD2 matching over 12 bases. The ends lost 4 bases at V and 5 bases at J; junction bases unmatched: 3. The germline V gene has CDR1 SGHAT and CDR2 FQNNGV. The length of the CDR3 is 15 residues. This chain's CDR3 is CASSSSGGGNNEQFF. Written as DNA, the CDR3 is TGTGCCAGCAGCTCTAGCGGGGGGGGGAACAATGAGCAGTTCTTC.

The V gene is TRBV27, the J gene TRBJ2-1; TRBD1 matches 7 bases. V trimming: 6 bases; J trimming: 13 bases; junction bases outside the gene matches: 15. The CDR3 spans 14 residues. The germline gives CDR1 MNHEY, CDR2 SMNVEV (reference sequence). The CDR3: CASRTPAEGANQFF. Here the CDR3 DNA reads TGTGCCAGCAGAACTCCCGCCGAGGGGGCGAACCAGTTCTTC.

The chain joins TRBV30 to TRBJ2-1; 7 bases are a match to TRBD1. Trimming at V came to 3 bases and at J to 14 bases, leaving 10 bases not matched to a gene. The germline V gene has CDR1 GTSNPN and CDR2 SVGIG (reference sequence). This CDR3 has 12 amino acids. CDR3 coding DNA: TGTGCCTGGAGAGGAATCGGGACAGCCAAGTTCTTC. Its protein product is CAWRGIGTAKFF.

The chain recombines TRBV7-2 with TRBJ2-7, with 7 bases aligning to TRBD2. Germline CDR1 reads SGHTA; CDR2 reads FQGNSA. With 1 base clipped from V and 1 base from J, the junction kept 4 bases outside the gene matches. The CDR3 extends over 15 amino acids. CDR3 DNA: TGTGCCAGCAGCTTAGGTGGACTAGGTTCCTACGAGCAGTACTTC. It yields the protein CASSLGGLGSYEQYF.

This clone appeared once. The gene calls are TRBV6-5 and TRBJ1-4; D unresolved. The length of the CDR3 is 15 residues. Looked up from germline, CDR1 is MNHEY and CDR2 is SVGAGI. V gave up 7 bases and J gave up 4 bases, with 16 bases separating them. Here the CDR3 DNA reads TGTGCCAGCACCCCCACTCGTCCCAATAATGAAAAACTGTTTTTT. Amino acids: CASTPTRPNNEKLFF.

The rearrangement uses TRBV12-3 or TRBV12-4 and TRBJ2-3, with 8 nucleotides matching TRBD1. Trimming at V came to 8 bases and at J to 2 bases, leaving 3 bases not matched to a gene. CDR3 length: 13 residues. CDR3 protein: CASRTGPTDTQYF. CDR3 nucleotide sequence: TGTGCCAGCCGGACAGGGCCCACAGATACGCAGTATTTT.

The gene calls are TRBV30 and TRBJ2-7, with D perhaps TRBD1 (5 bases). This CDR3 spans 14 amino acids. V dropped 0 bases and J dropped 1 base, with 10 bases sitting between them. Germline assignment: CDR1 GTSNPN and CDR2 SVGIG (reference sequence). The CDR3 here is CAWSVGQGSYEQYF. The CDR3 coding sequence is TGTGCCTGGAGTGTTGGGCAGGGATCCTACGAGCAGTACTTC.

The CDR3 DNA reads as TGTGCCAGCAGTGACTCTAGCGAAGAGACCCAGTACTTC. Amino acids: CASSDSSEETQYF. The chain is built from TRBV2 and TRBJ2-5; weak D call: TRBD2 (6 bases). Trimming took off 3 bases at V and 3 bases at J, with 8 bases between the two ends. Germline V gene lookup returns CDR1 SNHLY and CDR2 FYNNEI. The CDR3 runs to 13 residues. Variable domain in full (rest from reference TRBV2 and TRBJ2-5): EPEVTQTPSHQVTQMGQEVILRCVPISNHLYFYWYRQILGQKVEFLVSFYNNEISEKSEIFDDQFSVERPDGSNFTLKIRSTKLEDSAMYFCASSDSSEETQYFGPGTRLLVL.

The J gene is TRBJ2-7, the V gene TRBV30, with D possibly TRBD2 on 6 matching bases. CDR3 size: 12 residues. Trimming took 4 bases from V and 5 from J, leaving 12 bases between them. Germline assignment: CDR1 GTSNPN and CDR2 SVGIG (reference sequence). The CDR3 region is CAWIPGGHEQYF. The CDR3 DNA follows: TGTGCCTGGATCCCCGGGGGACACGAGCAGTACTTC.

The genes are TRBV19 and TRBJ2-3; TRBD1 matches 9 bases. Trimming at V came to 5 bases and at J to 2 bases, leaving 8 bases not matched to a gene. Germline assignment: CDR1 LNHDA and CDR2 SQIVND (reference sequence). The CDR3 is 16 amino acids. CDR3 nucleotides: TGTGCCAGTAGTCCTTACAGGGGGCCGAACACAGATACGCAGTATTTT. Its translation: CASSPYRGPNTDTQYF.

The chain joins TRBV4-3 to TRBJ2-2, with 8 bases lining up with TRBD1. The germline CDR1 and CDR2 sequences are LGHNA and YSLEER. V dropped 0 bases and J dropped 4; count of bases not matched to a gene: 10. The CDR3 covers 18 residues. CDR3 bases: TGCGCCAGCAGCCAAGAGGGATGGAGACAGGGGACCACCGGGGAGCTGTTTTTT. It translates to CASSQEGWRQGTTGELFF.

Worth noting for this clone: At one end the junction does not follow the germline gene, possibly because of a read error. This chain uses TRBV7-9 with TRBJ2-5, with TRBD1 matching over 7 bases. Looked up from germline, CDR1 is SEHNR and CDR2 is FQNEAQ (reference sequence). CDR3 size: 14 residues. DNA for the CDR3: TGTGCCAGCAGCTTGACAGGGCACCAGGAGACCCAGTACTTC. Translated: CASSLTGHQETQYF.

This rearrangement joins TRBV28 to TRBJ1-1, with unresolved D. Germline CDR1 is MDHEN and CDR2 is SYDVKM. The CDR3 sequence is 13 residues long. Trimming removed 3 bases from V and 6 bases from J, with 11 bases in between. The CDR3 here is CASSLDPGAEAFF. Written as DNA, the CDR3 is TGTGCCAGCAGTTTGGACCCCGGGGCTGAAGCTTTCTTT.

This clone was seen more than once but under ten times. The CDR3 sequence is CASSYGTSGSDYEQYF. The CDR3 bases are TGTGCCAGCAGTTACGGGACTAGCGGGAGTGATTACGAGCAGTACTTC. The chain uses TRBV6-5 and TRBJ2-7; the match to TRBD2 covers 14 bases. After removal of 2 bases from V and 4 bases from J, the junction contained 4 bases not matched to a gene. Germline V gene lookup returns CDR1 MNHEY and CDR2 SVGAGI. There are 16 residues in the CDR3.

The genes are TRBV18 and TRBJ2-7; 8 nucleotides line up with TRBD2. The CDR3 runs to 15 residues. CDR1 and CDR2 from the germline V gene are KGHSH and LQKENI. Trimming cost V 2 bases and J 1 base; bases outside gene matches: 4. CDR3 in amino acids: CASSPVAGFSYEQYF. The CDR3 DNA reads TGTGCCAGCTCACCAGTAGCGGGGTTTTCCTACGAGCAGTACTTC. Full variable domain (outside the CDR3, taken from reference TRBV18 and TRBJ2-7): NAGVMQNPRHLVRRRGQEARLRCSPMKGHSHVYWYRQLPEEGLKFMVYLQKENIIDESGMPKERFSAEFPKEGPSILRIQQVVRGDSAAYFCASSPVAGFSYEQYFGPGTRLTVT.

The CDR3 sequence is CASSQTTGAINGYTF. The CDR3 DNA is TGTGCCAGCAGCCAGACGACAGGGGCGATTAATGGCTACACCTTC. The chain couples TRBV5-5 to TRBJ1-2; TRBD1 matches at 8 bases. J lost 6 bases, V lost 4 bases, and 11 bases had no gene match. The V gene's germline CDR1 is SGHKS and CDR2 YYEKEE (reference sequence). The CDR3 spans 15 residues.

The rearrangement links TRBV13 to TRBJ2-7; 9 nucleotides agree with TRBD2. V was pared by 4 bases and J by 3 bases, with 10 bases of the junction left unmatched. Germline assignment: CDR1 PRHDT and CDR2 FYEKMQ (reference sequence). This CDR3 is 16 amino acids long. Here the CDR3 reads CASSYLGLAGSYEQYF. DNA of the CDR3: TGTGCCAGCAGCTATTTGGGACTAGCCGGGAGCTACGAGCAGTACTTC.

V and J are TRBV20-1 and TRBJ2-7; the D is unclear. Trimming left V 3 bases short and J 3 bases short, with 6 bases between. CDR1 and CDR2 from the germline V gene are DFQATT and SNEGSKA (reference sequence). The CDR3 spans 11 residues. The CDR3: CSARNGYEQYF. The DNA of the CDR3 is TGCAGTGCTAGGAACGGCTACGAGCAGTACTTC.

The chain carries TRBV10-2 and TRBJ1-1; 8 bases align to TRBD1. Unmatched junction bases numbered 3, after V lost 6 bases and J lost 3 bases. The CDR3 runs 13 residues. CDR1 is WSHSY, CDR2 SAAADI, per germline. The CDR3 reads CASRVTGDTEAFF. CDR3 nucleotide sequence: TGCGCCAGCAGAGTGACAGGGGACACTGAAGCTTTCTTT.

Of note for this clone: Germline and junction disagree at one end, which may indicate a read error. CDR3 sequence reads: CAISETNNEQFF. Here the CDR3 DNA reads TGTGCCATCAGTGAGACGAACAACGAGCAGTTCTTC. The V and J genes are TRBV10-3 and TRBJ2-1; no reliable D call. Per germline, CDR1 ENHRY and CDR2 SYGVKD. The CDR3 contains 12 residues.

The chain couples TRBV7-9 to TRBJ2-2; 7 nucleotides match TRBD1. Looked up from germline, CDR1 is SEHNR and CDR2 is FQNEAQ (reference sequence). V shed 1 base, J shed 6 bases, and the junction held 14 bases outside the gene matches. The CDR3 totals 18 residues. CDR3 loop: CASSLVYVGDRFAGELFF. The CDR3 DNA reads TGTGCCAGCAGCTTAGTCTATGTGGGGGACAGATTCGCCGGGGAGCTGTTTTTT.